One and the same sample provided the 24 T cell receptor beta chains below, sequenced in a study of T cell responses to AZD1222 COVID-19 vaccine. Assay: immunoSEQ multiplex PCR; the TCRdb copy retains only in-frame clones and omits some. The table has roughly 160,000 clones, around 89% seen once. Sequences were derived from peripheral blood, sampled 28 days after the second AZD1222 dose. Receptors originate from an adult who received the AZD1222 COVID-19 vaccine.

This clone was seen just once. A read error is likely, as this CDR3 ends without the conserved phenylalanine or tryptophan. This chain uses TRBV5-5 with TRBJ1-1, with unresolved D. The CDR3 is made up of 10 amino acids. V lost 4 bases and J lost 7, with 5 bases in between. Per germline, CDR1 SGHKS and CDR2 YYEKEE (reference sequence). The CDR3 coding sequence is TGTGCCAGCAGCCGTTATGAAGCTTTCCTT. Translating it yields CASSRYEAFL.

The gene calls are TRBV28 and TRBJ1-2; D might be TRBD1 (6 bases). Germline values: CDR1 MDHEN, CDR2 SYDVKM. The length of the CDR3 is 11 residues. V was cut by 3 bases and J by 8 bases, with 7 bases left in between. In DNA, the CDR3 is TGTGCCAGCAGTTTTACAGGGGGCTACACCTTC. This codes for CASSFTGGYTF.

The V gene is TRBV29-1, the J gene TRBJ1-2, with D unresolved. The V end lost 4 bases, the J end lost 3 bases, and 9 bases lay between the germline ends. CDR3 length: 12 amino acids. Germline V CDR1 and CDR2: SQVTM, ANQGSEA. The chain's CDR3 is CSVGREDYGYTF. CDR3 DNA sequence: TGCAGCGTTGGTAGGGAGGACTATGGCTACACCTTC.

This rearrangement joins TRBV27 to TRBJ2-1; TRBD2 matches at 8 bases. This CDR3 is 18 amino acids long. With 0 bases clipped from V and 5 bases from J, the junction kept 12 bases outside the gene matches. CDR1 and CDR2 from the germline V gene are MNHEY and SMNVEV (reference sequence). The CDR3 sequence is CASSLSIELADKNNEQFF. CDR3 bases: TGTGCCAGCAGTTTATCGATTGAACTAGCGGATAAAAACAATGAGCAGTTCTTC.

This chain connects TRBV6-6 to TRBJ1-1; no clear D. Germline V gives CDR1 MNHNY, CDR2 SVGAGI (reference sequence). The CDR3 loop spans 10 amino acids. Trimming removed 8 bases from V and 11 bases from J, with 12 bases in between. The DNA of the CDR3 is TGTGCCAGCGGTAACGGCGGTGCTTTCTTT. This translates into CASGNGGAFF.

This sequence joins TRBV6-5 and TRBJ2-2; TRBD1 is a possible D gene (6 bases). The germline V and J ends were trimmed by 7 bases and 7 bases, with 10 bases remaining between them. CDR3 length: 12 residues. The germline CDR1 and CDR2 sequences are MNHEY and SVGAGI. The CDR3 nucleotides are TGTGCCAGCACCCAGGGGATCGGGGAGCTGTTTTTT. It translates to CASTQGIGELFF.

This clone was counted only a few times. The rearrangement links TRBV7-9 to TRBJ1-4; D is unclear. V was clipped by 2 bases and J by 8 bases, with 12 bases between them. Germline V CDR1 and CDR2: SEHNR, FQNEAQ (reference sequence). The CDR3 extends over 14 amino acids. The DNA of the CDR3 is TGTGCCAGCAGCTTATCGGGTATCCAGGAAAAACTGTTTTTT. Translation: CASSLSGIQEKLFF.

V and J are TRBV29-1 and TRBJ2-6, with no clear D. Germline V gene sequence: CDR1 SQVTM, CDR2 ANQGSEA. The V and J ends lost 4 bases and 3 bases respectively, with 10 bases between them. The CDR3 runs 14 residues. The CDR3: CSVGSGGGANVLTF. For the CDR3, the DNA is TGCAGCGTTGGGTCCGGTGGTGGGGCCAACGTCCTGACTTTC.

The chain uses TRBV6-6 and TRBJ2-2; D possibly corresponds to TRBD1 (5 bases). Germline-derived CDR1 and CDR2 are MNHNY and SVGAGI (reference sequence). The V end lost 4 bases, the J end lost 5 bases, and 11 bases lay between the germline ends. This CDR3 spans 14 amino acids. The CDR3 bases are TGTGCCAGCAGTTTATCTCGACAGACCGGGGAGCTGTTTTTT. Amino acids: CASSLSRQTGELFF.

The DNA for the CDR3 is TGTGCCAGCAGTTCCAGGGGCCTCTACGAGCAGTACTTC. This translates into CASSSRGLYEQYF. The chain employs TRBV6-5 and TRBJ2-7; D perhaps matches TRBD1 (6 bases). The CDR3 extends over 13 amino acids. CDR1 and CDR2 from the germline V gene are MNHEY and SVGAGI. Deletions cut 4 bases from V and 3 bases from J, with 10 bases between.

The CDR3 sequence is CASRKRTGRRTDTQYF. The CDR3 DNA follows: TGTGCCAGCAGAAAAAGGACGGGGCGGAGAACAGATACGCAGTATTTT. The rearrangement links TRBV2 to TRBJ2-3; TRBD1 or TRBD2 may be the D gene (5 bases each). This CDR3 comprises 16 residues. V lost 6 bases and J 3 bases, leaving 19 bases between the germline ends. The germline V gene encodes CDR1 SNHLY and CDR2 FYNNEI.

In DNA form, the CDR3 reads TGTGCCAGCAGCCTGGTTGGGGACAGGGAAAGCTCCTACGAGCAGTACTTC. Its protein is CASSLVGDRESSYEQYF. This chain connects TRBV5-7 to TRBJ2-7; 9 nucleotides line up with TRBD1. TRBV5-7 is given ORF status, its function remaining uncertain. The V segment lost 4 bases and the J segment 0 bases; nucleotides outside the gene matches: 11. The CDR3 length is 17 residues.

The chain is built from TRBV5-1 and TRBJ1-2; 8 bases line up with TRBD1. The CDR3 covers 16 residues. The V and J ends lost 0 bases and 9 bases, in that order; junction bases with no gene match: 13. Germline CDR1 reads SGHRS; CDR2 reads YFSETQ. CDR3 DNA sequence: TGCGCCAGCAGCTTGGCCCTCGGACAGGGAGGAGCTAGCTACACCTTC. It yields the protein CASSLALGQGGASYTF.

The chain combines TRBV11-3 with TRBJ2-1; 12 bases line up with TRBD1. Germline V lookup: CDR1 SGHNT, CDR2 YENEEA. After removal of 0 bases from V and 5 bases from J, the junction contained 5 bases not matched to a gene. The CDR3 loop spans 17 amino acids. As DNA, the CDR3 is TGTGCCAGCAGCTTAGATCTGGGGACAGGGGGCCACAATGAGCAGTTCTTC. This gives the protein CASSLDLGTGGHNEQFF.

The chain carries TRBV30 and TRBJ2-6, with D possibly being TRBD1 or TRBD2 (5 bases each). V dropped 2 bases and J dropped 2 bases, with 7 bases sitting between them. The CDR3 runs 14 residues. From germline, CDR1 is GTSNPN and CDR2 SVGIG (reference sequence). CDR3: CAWSQGAGANVLTF. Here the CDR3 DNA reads TGTGCCTGGAGTCAGGGAGCTGGGGCCAACGTCCTGACTTTC.

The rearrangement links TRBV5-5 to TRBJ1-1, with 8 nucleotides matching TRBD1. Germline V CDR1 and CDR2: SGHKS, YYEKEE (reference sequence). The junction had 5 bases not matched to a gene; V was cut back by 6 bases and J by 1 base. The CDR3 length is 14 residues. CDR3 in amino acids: CASKLTGANTEAFF. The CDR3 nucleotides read TGTGCCAGCAAATTGACAGGGGCGAACACTGAAGCTTTCTTT.

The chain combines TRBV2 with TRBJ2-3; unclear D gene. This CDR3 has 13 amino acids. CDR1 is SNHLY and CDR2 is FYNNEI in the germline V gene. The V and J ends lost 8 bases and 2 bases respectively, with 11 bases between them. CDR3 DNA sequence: TGTGCCAGCGTCCGACTGGTCACAGATACGCAGTATTTT. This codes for CASVRLVTDTQYF. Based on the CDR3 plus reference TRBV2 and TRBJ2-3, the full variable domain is EPEVTQTPSHQVTQMGQEVILRCVPISNHLYFYWYRQILGQKVEFLVSFYNNEISEKSEIFDDQFSVERPDGSNFTLKIRSTKLEDSAMYFCASVRLVTDTQYFGPGTRLTVL.

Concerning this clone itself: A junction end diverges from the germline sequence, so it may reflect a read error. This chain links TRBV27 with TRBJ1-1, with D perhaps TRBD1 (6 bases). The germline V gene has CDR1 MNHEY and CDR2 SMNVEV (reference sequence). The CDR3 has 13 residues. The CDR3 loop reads CASSLTGNSEAFF. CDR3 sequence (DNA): TGTGCCAGCAGTCTAACAGGGAACTCTGAAGCTTTCTTT.

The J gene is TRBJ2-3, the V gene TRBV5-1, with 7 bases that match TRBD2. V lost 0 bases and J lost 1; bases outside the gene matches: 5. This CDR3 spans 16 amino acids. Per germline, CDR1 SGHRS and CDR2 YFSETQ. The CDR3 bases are TGCGCCAGCAGCTTGGGTCGCAGCGGGGGCACAGATACGCAGTATTTT. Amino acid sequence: CASSLGRSGGTDTQYF.

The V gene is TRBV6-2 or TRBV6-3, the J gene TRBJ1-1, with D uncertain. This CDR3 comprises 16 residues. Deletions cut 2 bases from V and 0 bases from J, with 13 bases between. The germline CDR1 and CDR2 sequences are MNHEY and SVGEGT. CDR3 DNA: TGTGCCAGCAGTTACACACGGACTCGGATGAACACTGAAGCTTTCTTT. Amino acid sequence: CASSYTRTRMNTEAFF.

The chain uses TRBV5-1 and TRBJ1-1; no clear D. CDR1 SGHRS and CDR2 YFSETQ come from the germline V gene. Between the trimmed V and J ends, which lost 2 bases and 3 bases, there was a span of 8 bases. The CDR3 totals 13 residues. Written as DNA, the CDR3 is TGCGCCAGCAGCTTCGGTGGGGACACTGAAGCTTTCTTT. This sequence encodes CASSFGGDTEAFF.

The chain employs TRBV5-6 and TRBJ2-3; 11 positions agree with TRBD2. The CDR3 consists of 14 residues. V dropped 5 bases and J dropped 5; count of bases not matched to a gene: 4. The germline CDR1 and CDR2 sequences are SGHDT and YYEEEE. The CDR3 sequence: CASSRTSGGDTQYF. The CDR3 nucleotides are TGTGCCAGCAGTCGTACTAGCGGGGGAGATACGCAGTATTTT.

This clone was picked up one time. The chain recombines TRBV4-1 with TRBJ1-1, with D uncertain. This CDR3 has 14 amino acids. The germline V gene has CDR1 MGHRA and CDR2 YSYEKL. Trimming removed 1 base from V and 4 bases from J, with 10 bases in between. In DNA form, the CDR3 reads TGCGCCAGCAGCCAAGGCCCGGGAGGCACTGAAGCTTTCTTT. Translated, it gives CASSQGPGGTEAFF.

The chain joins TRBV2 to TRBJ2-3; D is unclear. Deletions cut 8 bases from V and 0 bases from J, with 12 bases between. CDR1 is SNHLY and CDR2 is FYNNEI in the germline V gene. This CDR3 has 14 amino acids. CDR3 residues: CASQSVSSTDTQYF. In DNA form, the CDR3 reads TGTGCCAGCCAAAGCGTATCAAGCACAGATACGCAGTATTTT.